This T cell receptor beta chain stems from a study of T cell repertoires in ileal Crohn's disease. Overall study context: About half received postoperative treatment, around twelve with thiopurines and 15 to 20 anti-TNF. At postoperative colonoscopy, neoterminal ileum biopsies were taken as M6.

Only in-frame clones appear in the TCRdb table, and some are missing; sequencing was by immunoSEQ multiplex PCR. This repertoire shows 4,100 or so clones, about 85% found once; its top ten account for over 10%. Overall study findings and caveats: Compared with non-smokers, active smokers at surgery showed more clonal expansions. All patients with clonality above 26.8% had endoscopic recurrence.

On this clone: Its specificity is not known.

Time point indicated: neoterminal ileum biopsy at postoperative endoscopy, about 6 months after surgery. This receptor was identified in an adult with Crohn's disease. The sample taken for sequencing was ileal tissue.

The CDR3 nucleotides read TGTGCCAGCACTTATAGGGGAACCGCCACCGGGGAGCTGTTTTTT. This sequence encodes CASTYRGTATGELFF. V usage is TRBV5-8 and J usage is TRBJ2-2; a weak D match, TRBD1 (5 bases). V lost 6 bases to trimming and J lost 4 bases, with 16 bases between them. The CDR3 is 15 residues long. The germline CDR1 and CDR2 sequences are SGHTS and YDEGEE.